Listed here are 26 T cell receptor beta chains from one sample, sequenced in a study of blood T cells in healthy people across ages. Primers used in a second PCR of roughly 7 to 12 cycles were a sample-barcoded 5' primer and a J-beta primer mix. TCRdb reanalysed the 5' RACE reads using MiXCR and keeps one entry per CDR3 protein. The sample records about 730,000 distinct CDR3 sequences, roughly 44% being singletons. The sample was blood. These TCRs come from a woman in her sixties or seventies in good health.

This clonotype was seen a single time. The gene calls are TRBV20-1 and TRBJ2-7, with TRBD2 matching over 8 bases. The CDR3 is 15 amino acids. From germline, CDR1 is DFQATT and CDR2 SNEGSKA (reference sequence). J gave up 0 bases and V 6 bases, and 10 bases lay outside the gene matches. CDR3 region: CSASPTSASSYEQYF. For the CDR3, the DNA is TGCAGTGCGAGCCCGACTAGCGCCAGCTCCTACGAGCAGTACTTC.

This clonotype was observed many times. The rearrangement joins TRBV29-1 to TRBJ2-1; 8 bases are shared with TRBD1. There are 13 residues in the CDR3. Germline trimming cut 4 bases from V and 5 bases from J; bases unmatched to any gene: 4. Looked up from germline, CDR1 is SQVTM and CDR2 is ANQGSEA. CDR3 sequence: CSVAAGGNNEQFF. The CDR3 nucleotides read TGCAGCGTTGCTGCAGGGGGCAACAATGAGCAGTTCTTC.

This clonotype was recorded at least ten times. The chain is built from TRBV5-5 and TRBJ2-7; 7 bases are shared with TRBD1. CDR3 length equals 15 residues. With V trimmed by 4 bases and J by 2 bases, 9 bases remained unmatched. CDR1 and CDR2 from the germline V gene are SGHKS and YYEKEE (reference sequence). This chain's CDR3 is CASSTTGAGAYEQYF. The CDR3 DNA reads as TGTGCCAGCAGCACAACAGGGGCTGGGGCCTACGAGCAGTACTTC.

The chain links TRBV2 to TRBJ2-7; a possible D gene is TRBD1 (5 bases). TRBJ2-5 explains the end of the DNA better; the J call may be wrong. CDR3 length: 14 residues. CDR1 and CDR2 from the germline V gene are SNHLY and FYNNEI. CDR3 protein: CASRDQGERETQYF. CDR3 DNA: TGTGCCAGCAGGGACCAGGGTGAGAGGGAGACCCAGTACTTC.

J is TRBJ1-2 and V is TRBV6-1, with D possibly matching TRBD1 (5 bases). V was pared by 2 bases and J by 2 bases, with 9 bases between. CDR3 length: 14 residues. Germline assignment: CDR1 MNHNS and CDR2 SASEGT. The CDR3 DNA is TGTGCCAGCAGTGAAAGTGGACACAACTATGGCTACACCTTC. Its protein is CASSESGHNYGYTF.

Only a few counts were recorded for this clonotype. The CDR3 reads CASSRGRNMYEQYF. In nucleotides, the CDR3 is TGTGCCAGCAGTCGGGGACGGAACATGTACGAGCAGTACTTC. The chain uses TRBV27 and TRBJ2-7; D might be TRBD1 or TRBD2, each matching 5 bases. The CDR3 is 14 residues long. In germline, CDR1 is MNHEY, CDR2 SMNVEV (reference sequence). Trimming cost V 5 bases and J 4 bases, with 15 bases left between them.

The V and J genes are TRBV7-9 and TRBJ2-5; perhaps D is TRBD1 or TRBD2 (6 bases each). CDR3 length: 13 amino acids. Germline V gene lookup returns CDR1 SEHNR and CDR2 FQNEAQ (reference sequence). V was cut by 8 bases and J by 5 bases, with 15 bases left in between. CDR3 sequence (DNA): TGTGCCAGCCTGGGGGGCCTCGGGGAGACCCAGTACTTC. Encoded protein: CASLGGLGETQYF.

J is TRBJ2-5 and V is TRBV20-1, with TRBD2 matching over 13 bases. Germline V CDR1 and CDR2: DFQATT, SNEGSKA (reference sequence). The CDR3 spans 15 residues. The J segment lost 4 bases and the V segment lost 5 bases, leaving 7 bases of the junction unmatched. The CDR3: CSAWGTSGTRETQYF. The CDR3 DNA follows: TGCAGTGCTTGGGGGACTAGCGGGACCCGAGAGACCCAGTACTTC.

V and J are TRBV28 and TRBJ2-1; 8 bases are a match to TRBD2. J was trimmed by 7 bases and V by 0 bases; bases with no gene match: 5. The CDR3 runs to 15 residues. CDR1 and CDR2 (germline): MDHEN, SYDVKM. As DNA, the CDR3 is TGTGCCAGCAGTTTATGGTCTAGCGGGCAGAATGAGCAGTTCTTC. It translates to CASSLWSSGQNEQFF.

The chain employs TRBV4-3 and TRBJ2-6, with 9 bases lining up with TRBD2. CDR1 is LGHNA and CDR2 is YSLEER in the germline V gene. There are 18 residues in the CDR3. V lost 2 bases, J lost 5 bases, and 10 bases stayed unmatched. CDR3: CASSQMGLASGRANVLTF. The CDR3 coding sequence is TGCGCCAGCAGCCAAATGGGACTAGCCTCTGGGCGGGCCAACGTCCTGACTTTC.

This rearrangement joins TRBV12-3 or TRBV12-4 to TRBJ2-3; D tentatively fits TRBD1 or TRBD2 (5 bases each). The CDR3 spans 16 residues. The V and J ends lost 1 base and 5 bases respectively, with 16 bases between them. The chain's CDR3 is CASSLERRGAIDTQYF. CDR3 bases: TGTGCCAGCAGTTTAGAGCGGAGAGGGGCCATAGATACGCAGTATTTT.

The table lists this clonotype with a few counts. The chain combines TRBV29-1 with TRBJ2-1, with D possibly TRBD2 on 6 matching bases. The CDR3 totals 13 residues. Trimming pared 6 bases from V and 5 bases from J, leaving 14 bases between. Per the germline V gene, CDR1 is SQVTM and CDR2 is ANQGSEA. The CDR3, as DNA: TGCAGCGTCCTGACTAGAAGCGACAATGAGCAGTTCTTC. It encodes CSVLTRSDNEQFF.

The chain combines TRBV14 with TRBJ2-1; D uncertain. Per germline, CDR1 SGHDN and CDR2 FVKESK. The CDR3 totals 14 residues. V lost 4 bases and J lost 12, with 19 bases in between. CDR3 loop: CASSPTVEPAVQFF. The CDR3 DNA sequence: TGTGCCAGCAGCCCCACCGTGGAGCCAGCCGTGCAGTTCTTC.

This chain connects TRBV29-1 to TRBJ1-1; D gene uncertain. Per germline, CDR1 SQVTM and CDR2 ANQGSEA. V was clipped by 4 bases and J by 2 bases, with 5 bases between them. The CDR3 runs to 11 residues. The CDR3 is CSVVANTEAFF. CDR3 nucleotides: TGCAGCGTTGTGGCTAACACTGAAGCTTTCTTT.

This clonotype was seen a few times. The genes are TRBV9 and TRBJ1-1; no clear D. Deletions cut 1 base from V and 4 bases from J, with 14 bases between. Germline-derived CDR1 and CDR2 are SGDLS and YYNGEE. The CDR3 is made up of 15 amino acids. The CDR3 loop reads CASSVNVMAGTEAFF. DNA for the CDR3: TGTGCCAGCAGCGTAAACGTGATGGCGGGCACTGAAGCTTTCTTT.

In nucleotides, the CDR3 is TGCGCCAGCAGCCAAGTAACTGAATCCTACGAGCAGTACTTC. This translates into CASSQVTESYEQYF. The chain carries TRBV4-1 and TRBJ2-7; D uncertain. Germline V gene data show CDR1 as MGHRA and CDR2 as YSYEKL. This CDR3 has 14 amino acids. Trimming shortened V by 1 base and J by 1 base, and 8 bases separated the two germline ends.

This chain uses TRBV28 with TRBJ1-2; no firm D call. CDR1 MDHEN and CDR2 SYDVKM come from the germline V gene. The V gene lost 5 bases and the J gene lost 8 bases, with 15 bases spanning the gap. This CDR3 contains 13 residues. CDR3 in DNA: TGTGCCAGCAGTCAAGAGTTCCCGGGGGGCTACACCTTC. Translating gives CASSQEFPGGYTF.

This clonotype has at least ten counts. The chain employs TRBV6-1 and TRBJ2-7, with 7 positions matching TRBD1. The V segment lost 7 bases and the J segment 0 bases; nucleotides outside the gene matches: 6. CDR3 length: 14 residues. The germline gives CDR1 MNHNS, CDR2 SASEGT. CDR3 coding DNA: TGTGCCAGCACCCCCCGGGACAGCTCCTACGAGCAGTACTTC. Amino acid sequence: CASTPRDSSYEQYF.

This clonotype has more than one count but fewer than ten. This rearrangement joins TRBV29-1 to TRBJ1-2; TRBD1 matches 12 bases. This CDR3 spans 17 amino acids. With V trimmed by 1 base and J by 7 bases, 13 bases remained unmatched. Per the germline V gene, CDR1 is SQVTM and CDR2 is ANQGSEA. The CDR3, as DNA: TGCAGCGTTGAAGGTCTCGGGACAGGGGGCAGGACGGGTGGCTACACCTTC. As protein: CSVEGLGTGGRTGGYTF.

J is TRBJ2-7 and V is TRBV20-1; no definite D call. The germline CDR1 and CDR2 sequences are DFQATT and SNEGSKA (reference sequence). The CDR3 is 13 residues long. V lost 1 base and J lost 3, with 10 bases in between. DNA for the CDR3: TGCAGTGCTAGAGCCCGACTTTACTACGAGCAGTACTTC. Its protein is CSARARLYYEQYF.

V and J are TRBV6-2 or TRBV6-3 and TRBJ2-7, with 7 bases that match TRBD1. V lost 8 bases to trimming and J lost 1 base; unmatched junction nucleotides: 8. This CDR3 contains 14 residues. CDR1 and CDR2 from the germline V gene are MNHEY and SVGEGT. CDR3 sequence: CASVRDSQSYEQYF. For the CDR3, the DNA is TGTGCCAGCGTACGGGACAGTCAGTCCTACGAGCAGTACTTC.

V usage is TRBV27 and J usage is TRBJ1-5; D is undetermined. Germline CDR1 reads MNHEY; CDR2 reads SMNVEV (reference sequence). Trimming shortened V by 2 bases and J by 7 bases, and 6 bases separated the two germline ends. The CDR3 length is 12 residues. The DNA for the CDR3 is TGTGCCAGCAGTTTAGCCGGGCAGCCCCAGCATTTT. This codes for CASSLAGQPQHF.

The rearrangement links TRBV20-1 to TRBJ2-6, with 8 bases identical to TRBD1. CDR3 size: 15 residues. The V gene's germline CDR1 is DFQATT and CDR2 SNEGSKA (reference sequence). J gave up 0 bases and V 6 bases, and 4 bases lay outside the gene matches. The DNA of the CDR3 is TGCAGTGCCGGACAGGGTTCCTCTGGGGCCAACGTCCTGACTTTC. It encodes CSAGQGSSGANVLTF.

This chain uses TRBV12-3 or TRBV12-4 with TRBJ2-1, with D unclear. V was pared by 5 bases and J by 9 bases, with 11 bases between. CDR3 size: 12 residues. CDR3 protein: CASSPNPPEQFF. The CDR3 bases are TGTGCCAGCAGTCCCAATCCCCCTGAGCAGTTCTTC.

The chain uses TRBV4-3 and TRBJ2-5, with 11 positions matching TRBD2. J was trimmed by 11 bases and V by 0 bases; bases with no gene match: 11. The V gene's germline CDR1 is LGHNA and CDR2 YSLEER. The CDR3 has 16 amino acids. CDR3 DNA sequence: TGCGCCAGCAGCCAAGATATTACTAGCGGGAGTAATTGGCAGTACTTC. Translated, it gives CASSQDITSGSNWQYF.

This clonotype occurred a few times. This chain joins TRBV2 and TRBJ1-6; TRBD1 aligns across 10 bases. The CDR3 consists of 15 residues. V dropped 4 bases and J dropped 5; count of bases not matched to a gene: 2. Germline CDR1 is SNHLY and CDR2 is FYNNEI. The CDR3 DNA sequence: TGTGCCAGCAGTGGACAGGGGGCGGATAATTCACCCCTCCACTTT. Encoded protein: CASSGQGADNSPLHF. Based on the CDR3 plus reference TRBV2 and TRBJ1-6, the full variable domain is EPEVTQTPSHQVTQMGQEVILRCVPISNHLYFYWYRQILGQKVEFLVSFYNNEISEKSEIFDDQFSVERPDGSNFTLKIRSTKLEDSAMYFCASSGQGADNSPLHFGNGTRLTVT.